This T cell receptor beta chain was identified during a study of metastatic and nonmetastatic thyroid tumors. Looking at the study overall: Repertoires from blood and tumor or nodule tissue of malignant and benign thyroid patients were compared. Study-level findings and limits: Malignant thyroid tumors reportedly had TCR beta diversity that was significantly higher than in benign nodules, in blood and tumor.

TCRdb re-called the PCR reads via MiXCR. The sample shows approximately 90,000 clones, 8% to 9.5% of them seen only once. A few counts support this clone. Its specificity is not known. V was shortened by 10 bases and J by 6 bases, with 15 bases between the two germline ends. This CDR3 contains 12 residues. Germline-derived CDR1 and CDR2 are MNHNS and SASEGT. All patients were untreated before thyroid surgery. Specimen: blood. The sequence was collected from a female donor with papillary thyroid cancer or a benign thyroid nodule (not recorded which). Some clones in this sample may be carry-over from other donors' samples. The chain uses TRBV6-1 and TRBJ1-2; D not certain. CDR3 coding DNA: TGTGCCATCATATCGTTGACACATGGCTACACCTTC. Protein sequence: CAIISLTHGYTF.